These 7 T cell receptor beta chains were sequenced from one sample in a study of cytomegalovirus exposure and HLA in healthy donors. PCR used 60 Vbeta primers and 13 Jbeta primers. Data came from immunoSEQ multiplex PCR; TCRdb stores just in-frame clones and leaves some out. The sample lists under 150,000 clones; approximately 80% were seen once. The sample consisted of PBMCs. The receptors here all came from a male donor in good health and CMV-seronegative.

V usage is TRBV5-1 and J usage is TRBJ2-2; TRBD1 is a possible D gene (6 bases). Germline CDR1 is SGHRS and CDR2 is YFSETQ. The CDR3 has 15 residues. V was pared by 4 bases and J by 1 base, with 11 bases between. In DNA, the CDR3 is TGCGCCAGCAGCCCGGGACACCTGAACACCGGGGAGCTGTTTTTT. It encodes CASSPGHLNTGELFF. Combining the CDR3 with reference TRBV5-1 and TRBJ2-2 gives the whole variable domain KAGVTQTPRYLIKTRGQQVTLSCSPISGHRSVSWYQQTPGQGLQFLFEYFSETQRNKGNFPGRFSGRQFSNSRSEMNVSTLELGDSALYLCASSPGHLNTGELFFGEGSRLTVL.

The rearrangement links TRBV10-1 to TRBJ2-1, with D unclear. Trimming shortened V by 7 bases and J by 1 base, and 5 bases separated the two germline ends. Germline V gives CDR1 WNHNN, CDR2 SYGVQD (reference sequence). The CDR3 is 12 residues long. The chain's CDR3 is CASTPSYNEQFF. The CDR3 DNA sequence: TGCGCCAGCACCCCGTCCTACAATGAGCAGTTCTTC.

This sequence joins TRBV4-3 and TRBJ1-2; a possible D gene is TRBD1 (5 bases). V shed 0 bases and J shed 1 base, with 9 bases lying between them. Germline V CDR1 and CDR2: LGHNA, YSLEER. The CDR3 extends over 15 amino acids. CDR3 in amino acids: CASSQEATDNYGYTF. CDR3 in DNA: TGCGCCAGCAGCCAAGAGGCGACAGATAACTATGGCTACACCTTC.

The V and J genes are TRBV27 and TRBJ2-5; D may be TRBD2 (5 bases). The J call may be faulty, since TRBJ2-7 better matches the DNA end. This CDR3 region has 16 residues. Germline values: CDR1 MNHEY, CDR2 SMNVEV (reference sequence). The CDR3: CARMEAEIFFTYEQYF. The CDR3 region has the DNA TGTGCCAGGATGGAGGCAGAAATATTTTTTACCTACGAGCAGTACTTC.

This chain connects TRBV30 to TRBJ2-7; D perhaps matches TRBD2 (6 bases). Looked up from germline, CDR1 is GTSNPN and CDR2 is SVGIG (reference sequence). V was pared by 4 bases and J by 6 bases, with 19 bases between. This CDR3 is 14 amino acids long. The CDR3 sequence: CAWNRLDGASEQYF. The CDR3 DNA sequence: TGTGCCTGGAACCGACTAGACGGTGCCTCCGAGCAGTACTTC.

The V and J genes are TRBV19 and TRBJ2-7; D is ambiguous. Per the germline V gene, CDR1 is LNHDA and CDR2 is SQIVND (reference sequence). CDR3 length: 11 residues. Trimming cost V 5 bases and J 3 bases, with 5 bases left between them. The CDR3 DNA follows: TGTGCCAGTAGTTTTAACTACGAGCAGTACTTC. Amino acids: CASSFNYEQYF.

The count of this clone is one. The chain has TRBV6-5 and TRBJ1-2; TRBD1 agrees at 8 bases. Germline CDR1 is MNHEY and CDR2 is SVGAGI. CDR3 length: 14 residues. Trimming removed 0 bases from V and 8 bases from J; junction bases left unmatched: 5. CDR3 DNA sequence: TGTGCCAGCAGTTACTCCCCGGCAGGGGGCGGCTACACCTTC. Its translation is CASSYSPAGGGYTF.